One and the same sample provided the 27 T cell receptor beta chains below, sequenced in a study of T cell responses to AZD1222 COVID-19 vaccine. Profiled with immunoSEQ multiplex PCR; TCRdb holds only in-frame clones, not every one. The table shows 85,000 to 110,000 clones, with about 90% occurring only once. The sample consisted of peripheral blood, taken on day 0 of AZD1222 vaccination. These receptor sequences come from an adult in good health.

The rearrangement joins TRBV7-3 to TRBJ1-1, with D unresolved. The V gene's germline CDR1 is SGHTA and CDR2 FQGTGA. Trimming shortened V by 2 bases and J by 5 bases, and 9 bases separated the two germline ends. The CDR3 runs 13 residues. DNA for the CDR3: TGTGCCAGCAGCTTATGGGAAAAAACTGAAGCTTTCTTT. Its protein is CASSLWEKTEAFF.

The J gene is TRBJ1-2, the V gene TRBV6-5, with 9 positions matching TRBD1. The V gene's germline CDR1 is MNHEY and CDR2 SVGAGI. The CDR3 is 15 amino acids. V lost 7 bases, J lost 4 bases, and 10 bases stayed unmatched. CDR3 in amino acids: CASNYRGQYPYGYTF. The CDR3 coding sequence is TGTGCCAGCAACTACAGGGGGCAATATCCCTATGGCTACACCTTC.

This clone showed up just a few times. This rearrangement joins TRBV18 to TRBJ1-5; D may be TRBD1 (6 bases). V gave up 2 bases and J gave up 3 bases, with 20 bases separating them. The CDR3 spans 18 residues. Germline V CDR1 and CDR2: KGHSH, LQKENI. CDR3 nucleotides: TGTGCCAGCTCACCAGGACAGCCGGGGATGGCTAACAATCAGCCCCAGCATTTT. Residues: CASSPGQPGMANNQPQHF.

The J gene is TRBJ2-7, the V gene TRBV5-4, with D possibly TRBD2 on 6 matching bases. The germline V gene has CDR1 SGHNT and CDR2 YYREEE (reference sequence). Trimming removed 4 bases from V and 4 bases from J, with 18 bases in between. The CDR3 contains 15 residues. Here the CDR3 DNA reads TGTGCCAGCAGCCAAGCAGGGTCTCGGGAGTACGAGCAGTACTTC. Translating gives CASSQAGSREYEQYF.

This chain's CDR3 is CASNSAGVGNEQFF. DNA of the CDR3: TGTGCCAGTAACTCGGCAGGGGTCGGGAATGAGCAGTTCTTC. The genes are TRBV19 and TRBJ2-1, with a tentative D call TRBD1 (6 bases). In germline, CDR1 is LNHDA, CDR2 SQIVND (reference sequence). The CDR3 runs to 14 residues. V lost 7 bases and J 7 bases, leaving 17 bases between the germline ends.

In its sample, this clone ranks as medium-sized. This chain links TRBV6-5 with TRBJ1-2, with TRBD1 matching 12 bases. Germline CDR1 MNHEY, CDR2 SVGAGI. The junction had 9 bases not matched to a gene; V was cut back by 7 bases and J by 6 bases. CDR3 size: 15 residues. The CDR3 nucleotides are TGTGCCAGCACTCGGGACAGGGGGCAGGGGGATGGCTACACCTTC. Translated, it gives CASTRDRGQGDGYTF.

The chain has TRBV28 and TRBJ1-6; 10 positions agree with TRBD1. This CDR3 is built from 15 residues. Losses at the gene ends were 4 bases for V and 9 bases for J; bases not matched to a gene: 6. The germline CDR1 and CDR2 sequences are MDHEN and SYDVKM. The CDR3, as DNA: TGTGCCAGCAGTTATGGACAGGGGGGGAGTTCACCCCTCCACTTT. It codes for CASSYGQGGSSPLHF.

CDR3 coding DNA: TGCGCCAGCAGCCAAGACACGGGTAACACCATATATTTT. It codes for CASSQDTGNTIYF. The J gene is TRBJ1-3, the V gene TRBV4-3; no definite D call. There are 13 residues in the CDR3. CDR1 is LGHNA and CDR2 is YSLEER in the germline V gene. V dropped 0 bases and J dropped 7 bases, with 7 bases sitting between them.

The CDR3 DNA sequence: TGTGCCAGCAGTTTGGGCCACCTCAGAAGCGGAAACACCATATATTTT. Amino acids: CASSLGHLRSGNTIYF. The genes are TRBV28 and TRBJ1-3; unclear D gene. This CDR3 comprises 16 residues. Germline CDR1 is MDHEN and CDR2 is SYDVKM. V was cut by 3 bases and J by 4 bases, with 16 bases left in between. Together with reference TRBV28 and TRBJ1-3, the CDR3 gives the full variable domain: DVKVTQSSRYLVKRTGEKVFLECVQDMDHENMFWYRQDPGLGLRLIYFSYDVKMKEKGDIPEGYSVSREKKERFSLILESASTNQTSMYLCASSLGHLRSGNTIYFGEGSWLTVV.

This chain uses TRBV7-6 with TRBJ2-2, with 11 bases aligning to TRBD2. CDR1 and CDR2 from the germline V gene are SGHVS and FNYEAQ. After removal of 4 bases from V and 5 bases from J, the junction contained 9 bases not matched to a gene. The CDR3 runs 17 residues. This CDR3 reads CASSSPTRLAGTGELFF. The CDR3 DNA reads TGTGCCAGCAGCTCACCAACCAGACTAGCGGGGACCGGGGAGCTGTTTTTT. Combining the CDR3 with reference TRBV7-6 and TRBJ2-2 gives the whole variable domain GAGVSQSPRYKVTKRGQDVALRCDPISGHVSLYWYRQALGQGPEFLTYFNYEAQQDKSGLPNDRFSAERPEGSISTLTIQRTEQRDSAMYRCASSSPTRLAGTGELFFGEGSRLTVL.

The chain joins TRBV5-6 to TRBJ2-7; maybe TRBD2 (5 bases). V lost 2 bases and J 4 bases, leaving 13 bases between the germline ends. Germline lookup yields CDR1 SGHDT and CDR2 YYEEEE. The CDR3 runs 14 residues. The CDR3: CASSFISRDYEQYF. In DNA, the CDR3 is TGTGCCAGCAGCTTTATTTCGAGGGATTACGAGCAGTACTTC.

This clone was seen more than once but under ten times. The CDR3: CASGWESGGSSPLHF. CDR3 bases: TGTGCCAGCGGATGGGAGAGTGGGGGATCCTCACCCCTCCACTTT. The chain recombines TRBV28 with TRBJ1-6; the D gene is possibly TRBD1 (5 bases). CDR1 and CDR2 (germline): MDHEN, SYDVKM. The CDR3 covers 15 residues. The V and J ends lost 8 bases and 10 bases respectively, with 21 bases between them.

The chain joins TRBV5-6 to TRBJ1-4, with a possible D match to TRBD1 (5 bases). The germline V and J ends were trimmed by 2 bases and 5 bases, with 16 bases remaining between them. Germline-derived CDR1 and CDR2 are SGHDT and YYEEEE. The CDR3 runs to 16 residues. The CDR3 coding sequence is TGTGCCAGCAGCTTTGCAGGGCAGTTGGTGAATGAAAAACTGTTTTTT. Protein product: CASSFAGQLVNEKLFF. The full variable domain, rest sourced from reference TRBV5-6 and TRBJ1-4, is DAGVTQSPTHLIKTRGQQVTLRCSPKSGHDTVSWYQQALGQGPQFIFQYYEEEERQRGNFPDRFSGHQFPNYSSELNVNALLLGDSALYLCASSFAGQLVNEKLFFGSGTQLSVL.

As DNA, the CDR3 is TGTGCCAGCAGTGGGACTAGCGGAAGGGGAGGTACGCAGTATTTT. Translation: CASSGTSGRGGTQYF. The chain employs TRBV2 and TRBJ2-3; 10 bases line up with TRBD2. The CDR3 is 15 amino acids. V trimming: 4 bases; J trimming: 8 bases; junction bases outside the gene matches: 9. CDR1 SNHLY and CDR2 FYNNEI come from the germline V gene.

This clone was seen just once. The chain joins TRBV5-1 to TRBJ1-4; 9 bases line up with TRBD1. Germline V gene sequence: CDR1 SGHRS, CDR2 YFSETQ. Germline trimming cut 4 bases from V and 7 bases from J; bases unmatched to any gene: 5. The CDR3 is 14 amino acids. The CDR3 is CASSQGQGSEKLFF. DNA of the CDR3: TGCGCCAGCAGCCAGGGACAGGGAAGTGAAAAACTGTTTTTT.

V usage is TRBV7-2 and J usage is TRBJ1-1, with 7 bases that match TRBD1. The CDR3 covers 13 residues. Germline loops: CDR1 SGHTA, CDR2 FQGNSA. With 4 bases clipped from V and 3 bases from J, the junction kept 2 bases outside the gene matches. The CDR3, as DNA: TGTGCCAGCAGCTCGACAGGGCACACTGAAGCTTTCTTT. Translating gives CASSSTGHTEAFF.

This clone showed up just once. The CDR3 region has the DNA TGTGCCAGCAGCAAACAGGGGAACTCCTACGAGCAGTACTTC. Amino acids: CASSKQGNSYEQYF. The rearrangement uses TRBV11-1 and TRBJ2-7; 7 positions match TRBD1. With 5 bases clipped from V and 0 bases from J, the junction kept 4 bases outside the gene matches. CDR1 is SGHAT and CDR2 is FQDESV in the germline V gene (reference sequence). This CDR3 is built from 14 residues.

This clone occurred once. The chain links TRBV9 to TRBJ2-3; TRBD1 aligns across 7 bases. CDR3 size: 15 residues. CDR1 is SGDLS and CDR2 is YYNGEE in the germline V gene. Trimming cost V 0 bases and J 6 bases; bases outside gene matches: 7. CDR3 loop: CASSVGQGSWDTQYF. CDR3 DNA: TGTGCCAGCAGCGTAGGACAGGGTTCATGGGATACGCAGTATTTT. Full variable domain (missing parts from reference TRBV9 and TRBJ2-3): DSGVTQTPKHLITATGQRVTLRCSPRSGDLSVYWYQQSLDQGLQFLIQYYNGEERAKGNILERFSAQQFPDLHSELNLSSLELGDSALYFCASSVGQGSWDTQYFGPGTRLTVL.

J is TRBJ1-2 and V is TRBV3-1 (or the pseudogene TRBV3-2); 12 nucleotides line up with TRBD1. This CDR3 comprises 16 residues. Germline V gene sequence: CDR1 LGHDT, CDR2 YNNKEL (reference sequence). V was clipped by 4 bases and J by 7 bases; unmatched bases: 10. The CDR3 region is CASSPLAGTGGFGYTF. CDR3 DNA: TGTGCCAGCAGCCCCCTCGCCGGGACAGGGGGCTTTGGCTACACCTTC.

V is TRBV6-5 and J is TRBJ2-2, with a weak D call TRBD2 (5 bases). The V end was cut by 2 bases, the J end by 0 bases, with 10 bases between. CDR3 size: 16 residues. The V gene's germline CDR1 is MNHEY and CDR2 SVGAGI. CDR3 amino acids: CASSYLLTTNTGELFF. In DNA, the CDR3 is TGTGCCAGCAGTTACCTTCTGACTACGAACACCGGGGAGCTGTTTTTT.

The chain links TRBV30 to TRBJ2-7; D perhaps matches TRBD1 (6 bases). CDR1 is GTSNPN, CDR2 SVGIG, per germline (reference sequence). V gave up 3 bases and J gave up 3 bases, with 15 bases separating them. The CDR3 consists of 14 residues. The DNA for the CDR3 is TGTGCCTGGAGCGGCGGACAGTCCAACTACGAGCAGTACTTC. Residues: CAWSGGQSNYEQYF.

The rearrangement joins TRBV5-1 to TRBJ2-3; no clear D gene. Looked up from germline, CDR1 is SGHRS and CDR2 is YFSETQ. V lost 0 bases and J 6 bases, leaving 2 bases between the germline ends. The CDR3 has 11 residues. The DNA for the CDR3 is TGCGCCAGCAGCTTGGGTGATACGCAGTATTTT. Its translation is CASSLGDTQYF.

The chain joins TRBV9 to TRBJ2-3, with unresolved D. The germline V gene encodes CDR1 SGDLS and CDR2 YYNGEE. Deletions cut 3 bases from V and 4 bases from J, with 21 bases between. CDR3 length equals 17 residues. The CDR3: CASSAGTLSSLSDTQYF. CDR3 nucleotide sequence: TGTGCCAGCAGCGCCGGAACCCTGTCCTCCCTCTCAGATACGCAGTATTTT.

This chain links TRBV27 with TRBJ1-1, with D perhaps matching TRBD1 (5 bases). V lost 4 bases and J lost 4, with 19 bases in between. The CDR3 sequence is 16 residues long. Per the germline V gene, CDR1 is MNHEY and CDR2 is SMNVEV (reference sequence). CDR3 amino acids: CASSSGWGESGTEAFF. The CDR3 DNA follows: TGTGCCAGCAGTTCAGGGTGGGGGGAATCGGGCACTGAAGCTTTCTTT.

The genes are TRBV2 and TRBJ1-3, with D possibly being TRBD1 (5 bases). This CDR3 spans 13 amino acids. Per germline, CDR1 SNHLY and CDR2 FYNNEI. V lost 10 bases and J 0 bases, leaving 10 bases between the germline ends. The CDR3 nucleotides read TGTGCCACCGGGACGAACTCTGGAAACACCATATATTTT. This translates into CATGTNSGNTIYF. The full variable domain, completed using reference TRBV2 and TRBJ1-3, is EPEVTQTPSHQVTQMGQEVILRCVPISNHLYFYWYRQILGQKVEFLVSFYNNEISEKSEIFDDQFSVERPDGSNFTLKIRSTKLEDSAMYFCATGTNSGNTIYFGEGSWLTVV.

CDR3 protein: CASSSVVNTEAFF. DNA of the CDR3: TGTGCCAGCAGTTCTGTGGTGAACACTGAAGCTTTCTTT. The chain couples TRBV27 to TRBJ1-1; D call uncertain. CDR1 is MNHEY and CDR2 is SMNVEV in the germline V gene (reference sequence). This CDR3 spans 13 amino acids. With 4 bases removed from V and 0 bases from J, the gap between germline ends came to 6 bases.

The chain recombines TRBV7-9 with TRBJ1-3, with D hard to call. The ends were cut back, 5 bases at V and 0 bases at J, with 23 bases in the middle. The CDR3 is made up of 19 amino acids. Germline V CDR1 and CDR2: SEHNR, FQNEAQ (reference sequence). The CDR3 DNA reads as TGTGCCAGCAGCCCAAGTAGGGTAGTAGCTACCTCCTCTGGAAACACCATATATTTT. The encoded protein is CASSPSRVVATSSGNTIYF. Combining the CDR3 with reference TRBV7-9 and TRBJ1-3 gives the whole variable domain DTGVSQNPRHKITKRGQNVTFRCDPISEHNRLYWYRQTLGQGPEFLTYFQNEAQLEKSRLLSDRFSAERPKGSFSTLEIQRTEQGDSAMYLCASSPSRVVATSSGNTIYFGEGSWLTVV.